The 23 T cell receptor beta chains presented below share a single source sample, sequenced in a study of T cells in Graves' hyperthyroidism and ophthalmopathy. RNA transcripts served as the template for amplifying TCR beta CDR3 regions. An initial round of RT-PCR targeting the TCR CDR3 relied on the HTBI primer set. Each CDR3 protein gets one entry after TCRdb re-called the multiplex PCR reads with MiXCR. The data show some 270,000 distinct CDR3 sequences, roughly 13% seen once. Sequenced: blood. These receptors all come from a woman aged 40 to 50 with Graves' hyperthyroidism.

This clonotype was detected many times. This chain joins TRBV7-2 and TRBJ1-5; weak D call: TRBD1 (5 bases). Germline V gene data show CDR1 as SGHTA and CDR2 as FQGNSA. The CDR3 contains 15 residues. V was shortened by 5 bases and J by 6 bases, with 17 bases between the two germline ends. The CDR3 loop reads CASSLVGTSGQPQHF. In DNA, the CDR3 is TGTGCCAGCAGCCTAGTGGGGACCTCAGGTCAGCCCCAGCATTTT.

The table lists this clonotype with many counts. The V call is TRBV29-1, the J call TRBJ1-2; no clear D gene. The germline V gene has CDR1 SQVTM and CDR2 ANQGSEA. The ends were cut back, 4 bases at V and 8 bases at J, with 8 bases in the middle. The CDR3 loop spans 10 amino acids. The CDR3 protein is CSVVADGYTF. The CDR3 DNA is TGCAGCGTTGTGGCAGACGGCTACACCTTC.

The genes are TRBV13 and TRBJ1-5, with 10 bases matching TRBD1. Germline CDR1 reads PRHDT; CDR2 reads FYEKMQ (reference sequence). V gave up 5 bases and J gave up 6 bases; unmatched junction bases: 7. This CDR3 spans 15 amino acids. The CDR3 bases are TGTGCCAGCAGCATTGGGACAGGGGTCGGTCAGCCCCAGCATTTT. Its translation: CASSIGTGVGQPQHF.

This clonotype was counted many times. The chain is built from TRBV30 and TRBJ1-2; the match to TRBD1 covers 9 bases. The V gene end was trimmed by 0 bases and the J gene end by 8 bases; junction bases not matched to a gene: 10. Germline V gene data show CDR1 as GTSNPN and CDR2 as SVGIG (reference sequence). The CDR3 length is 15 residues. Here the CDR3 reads CAWSVPSTGGKGYTF. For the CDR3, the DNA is TGTGCCTGGAGTGTCCCCTCAACAGGGGGCAAAGGCTACACCTTC.

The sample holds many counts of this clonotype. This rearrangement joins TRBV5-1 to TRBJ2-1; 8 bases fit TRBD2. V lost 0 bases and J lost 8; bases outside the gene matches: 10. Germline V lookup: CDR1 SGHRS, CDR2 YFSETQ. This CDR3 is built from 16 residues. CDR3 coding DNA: TGCGCCAGCAGCTTGGTCCCGGGGGGGGCGAGCGATGAGCAGTTCTTC. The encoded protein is CASSLVPGGASDEQFF.

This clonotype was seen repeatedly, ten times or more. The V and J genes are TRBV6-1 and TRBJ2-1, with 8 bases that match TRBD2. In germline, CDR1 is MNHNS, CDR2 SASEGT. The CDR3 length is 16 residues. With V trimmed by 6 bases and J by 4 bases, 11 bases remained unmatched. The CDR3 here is CASSPVAVAGYNEQFF. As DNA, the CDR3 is TGTGCCAGCAGCCCCGTAGCGGTAGCGGGGTACAATGAGCAGTTCTTC.

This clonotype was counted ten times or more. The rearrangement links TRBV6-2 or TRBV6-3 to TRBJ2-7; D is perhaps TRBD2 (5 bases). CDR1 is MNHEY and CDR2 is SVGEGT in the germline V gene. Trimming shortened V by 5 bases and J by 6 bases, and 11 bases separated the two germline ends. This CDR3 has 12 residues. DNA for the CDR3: TGTGCCAGCAGTCGAGGGAGTGGCGAGCAGTACTTC. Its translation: CASSRGSGEQYF.

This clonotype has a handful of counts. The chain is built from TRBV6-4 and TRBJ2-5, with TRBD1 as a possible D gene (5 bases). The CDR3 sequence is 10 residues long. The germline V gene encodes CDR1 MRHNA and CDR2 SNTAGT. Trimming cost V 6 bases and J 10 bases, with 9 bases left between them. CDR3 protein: CASRDSDQYF. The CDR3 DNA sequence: TGTGCCAGCAGAGACAGCGACCAGTACTTC.

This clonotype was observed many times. This CDR3 is CASSFPGETQYF. The CDR3 coding sequence is TGTGCCAGTAGTTTTCCTGGGGAGACCCAGTACTTC. The chain has TRBV19 and TRBJ2-5; D gene uncertain. This CDR3 has 12 residues. Trimming removed 5 bases from V and 5 bases from J, with 9 bases in between. CDR1 and CDR2 (germline): LNHDA, SQIVND (reference sequence).

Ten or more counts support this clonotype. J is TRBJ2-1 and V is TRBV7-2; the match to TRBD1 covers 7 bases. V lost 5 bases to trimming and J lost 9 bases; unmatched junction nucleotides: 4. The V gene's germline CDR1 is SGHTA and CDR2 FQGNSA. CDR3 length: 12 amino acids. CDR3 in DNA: TGTGCCAGCAGCCCACAGGGGTTTGAGCAGTTCTTC. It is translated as CASSPQGFEQFF.

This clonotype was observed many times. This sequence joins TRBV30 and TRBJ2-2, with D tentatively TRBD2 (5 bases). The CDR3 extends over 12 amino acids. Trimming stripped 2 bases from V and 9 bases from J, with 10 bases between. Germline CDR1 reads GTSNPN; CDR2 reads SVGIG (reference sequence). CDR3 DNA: TGTGCCTGGAGTACTAGTTTGAGGGAGCTGTTTTTT. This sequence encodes CAWSTSLRELFF.

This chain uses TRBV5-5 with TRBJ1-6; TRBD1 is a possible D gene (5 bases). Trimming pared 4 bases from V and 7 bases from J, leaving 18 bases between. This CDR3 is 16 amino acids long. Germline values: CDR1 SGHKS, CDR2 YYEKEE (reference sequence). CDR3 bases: TGTGCCAGCAGCCATGGAAACCGGGGGGGGAATTCACCCCTCCACTTT. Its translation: CASSHGNRGGNSPLHF.

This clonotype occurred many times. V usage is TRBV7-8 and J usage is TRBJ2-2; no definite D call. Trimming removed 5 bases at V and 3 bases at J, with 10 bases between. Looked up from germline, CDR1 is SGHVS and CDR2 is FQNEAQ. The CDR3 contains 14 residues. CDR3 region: CASSLPRYTGELFF. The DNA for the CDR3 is TGTGCCAGCAGCCTACCACGGTACACCGGGGAGCTGTTTTTT.

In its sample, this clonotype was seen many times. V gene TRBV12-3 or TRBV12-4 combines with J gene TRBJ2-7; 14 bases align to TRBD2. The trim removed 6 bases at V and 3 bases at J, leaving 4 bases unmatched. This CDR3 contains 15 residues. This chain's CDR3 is CASRTSGRADYEQYF. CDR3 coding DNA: TGTGCCAGCAGGACTAGCGGGAGGGCCGACTACGAGCAGTACTTC.

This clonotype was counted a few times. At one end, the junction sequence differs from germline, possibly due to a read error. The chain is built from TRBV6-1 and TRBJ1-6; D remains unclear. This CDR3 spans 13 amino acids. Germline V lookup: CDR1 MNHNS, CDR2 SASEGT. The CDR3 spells CASRSDVSSPPHF. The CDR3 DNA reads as TGTGCCAGCAGAAGCGACGTTTCTTCACCCCCCCACTTT.

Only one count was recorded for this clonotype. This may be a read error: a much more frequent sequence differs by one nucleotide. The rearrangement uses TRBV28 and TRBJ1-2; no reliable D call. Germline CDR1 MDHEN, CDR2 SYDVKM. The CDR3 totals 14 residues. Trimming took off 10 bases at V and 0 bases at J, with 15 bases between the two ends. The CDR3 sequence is CANTSSPANYGYTF. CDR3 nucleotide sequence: TGTGCCAACACCTCCAGCCCAGCTAACTATGGCTACACCTTC.

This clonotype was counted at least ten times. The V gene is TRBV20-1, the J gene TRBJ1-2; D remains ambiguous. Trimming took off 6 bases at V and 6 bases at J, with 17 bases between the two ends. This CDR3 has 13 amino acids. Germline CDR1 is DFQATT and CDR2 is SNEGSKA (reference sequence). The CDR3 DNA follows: TGCAGTGCGCCCTACACGGGGTCCAATGGCTACACCTTC. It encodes CSAPYTGSNGYTF.

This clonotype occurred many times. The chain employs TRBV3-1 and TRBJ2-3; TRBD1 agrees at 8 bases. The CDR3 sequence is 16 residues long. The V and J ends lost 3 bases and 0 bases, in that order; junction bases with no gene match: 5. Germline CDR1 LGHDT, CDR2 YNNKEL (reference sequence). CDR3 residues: CASSHPTGGSTDTQYF. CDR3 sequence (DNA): TGTGCCAGCAGCCATCCCACAGGGGGTAGCACAGATACGCAGTATTTT.

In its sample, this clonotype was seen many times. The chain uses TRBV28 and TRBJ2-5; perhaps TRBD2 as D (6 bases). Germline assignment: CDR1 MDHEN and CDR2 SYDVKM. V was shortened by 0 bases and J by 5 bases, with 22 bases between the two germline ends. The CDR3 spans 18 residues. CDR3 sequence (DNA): TGTGCCAGCAGTTTATGGACTGGGCAGGGTGCCCGGGAGGAGACCCAGTACTTC. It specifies CASSLWTGQGAREETQYF.

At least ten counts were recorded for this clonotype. CDR3 residues: CASSLLAGVYEQYF. CDR3 coding DNA: TGTGCCAGCAGTTTATTGGCGGGAGTTTACGAGCAGTACTTC. The chain combines TRBV28 with TRBJ2-7; TRBD2 matches at 7 bases. The germline gives CDR1 MDHEN, CDR2 SYDVKM. V dropped 1 base and J dropped 4; count of bases not matched to a gene: 4. This CDR3 has 14 residues.

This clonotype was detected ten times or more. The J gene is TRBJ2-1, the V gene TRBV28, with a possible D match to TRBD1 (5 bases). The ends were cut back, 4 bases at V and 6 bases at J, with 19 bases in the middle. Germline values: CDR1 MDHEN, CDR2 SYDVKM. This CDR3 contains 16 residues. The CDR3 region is CASSSPPGVGVNEQFF. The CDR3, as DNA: TGTGCCAGCAGTTCCCCTCCTGGAGTAGGGGTCAATGAGCAGTTCTTC.

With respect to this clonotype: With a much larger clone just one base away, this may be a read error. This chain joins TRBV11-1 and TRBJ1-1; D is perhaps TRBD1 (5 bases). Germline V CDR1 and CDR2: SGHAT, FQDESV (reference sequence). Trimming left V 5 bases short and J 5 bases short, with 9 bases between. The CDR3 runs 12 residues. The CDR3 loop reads CASSNRTTEAFF. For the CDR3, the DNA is TGTGCCAGCAGCAACAGGACTACTGAAGCTTTCTTT.

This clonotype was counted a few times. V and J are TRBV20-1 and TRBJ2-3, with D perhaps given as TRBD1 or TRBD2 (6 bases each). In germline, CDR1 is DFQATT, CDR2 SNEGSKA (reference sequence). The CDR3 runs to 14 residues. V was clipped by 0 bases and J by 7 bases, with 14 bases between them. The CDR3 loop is CSARDPGAGYTQYF. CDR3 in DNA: TGCAGTGCTAGAGATCCGGGGGCCGGTTATACGCAGTATTTT.